A selection of T cell receptor beta chains follows, all from one sample in a study of T-cell memory formation after mild COVID-19. TCRdb reprocessed the 5' RACE reads with MiXCR, giving one entry per CDR3 protein. The table includes some 310,000 distinct CDR3 sequences, about 20% detected once. The sample was PBMCs or a T cell subset sorted from them (not recorded which). All receptors come from a man younger than 30 who had mild COVID-19 (a few samples of this study predate the infection). Cell type and time point are not known. The conserved cysteine and the conserved F or W are not part of the CDR3 here.

cdr3_aa: ASSGYSLRGTQY
j_call: TRBJ2-5
v_call: TRBV9

cdr3_aa: ASSLALGGHEQY
j_call: TRBJ2-7
v_call: TRBV7-2

cdr3_aa: ASSPVRQGRGYT
j_call: TRBJ1-2
v_call: TRBV27

cdr3_aa: ASSYQWPGTDTQY
j_call: TRBJ2-3
v_call: TRBV28

cdr3_aa: ASSELGTRLWNQPQH
j_call: TRBJ1-5
v_call: TRBV10-2

cdr3_aa: ASSEVAFTEAF
j_call: TRBJ1-1
v_call: TRBV7-2

cdr3_aa: ASSSQGGGRGGYT
j_call: TRBJ1-2
v_call: TRBV7-3

cdr3_aa: ASSPDSGGDNEQF
j_call: TRBJ2-1
v_call: TRBV4-1

cdr3_aa: ASTQGTGELF
j_call: TRBJ2-2
v_call: TRBV6-2/TRBV6-3

cdr3_aa: ASSSRVGNQPQH
j_call: TRBJ1-5
v_call: TRBV7-2

cdr3_aa: ASSYSGGRYEQY
j_call: TRBJ2-7
v_call: TRBV6-5

cdr3_aa: ASSLQYAEQF
j_call: TRBJ2-1
v_call: TRBV5-4

cdr3_aa: ASSLFGTSNQPQH
j_call: TRBJ1-5
v_call: TRBV7-2

cdr3_aa: ASSNGTGPYGYT
j_call: TRBJ1-2
v_call: TRBV10-1

cdr3_aa: ASSQEGEWETQY
j_call: TRBJ2-5
v_call: TRBV4-2

cdr3_aa: ASSPQRQGRNYGYT
j_call: TRBJ1-2
v_call: TRBV18

cdr3_aa: ASSQSFRAGTGELI
j_call: TRBJ2-2
v_call: TRBV23-1

cdr3_aa: ASSLGLSSYNEQF
j_call: TRBJ2-1
v_call: TRBV12-3/TRBV12-4

cdr3_aa: ASSLRPTDTQY
j_call: TRBJ2-3
v_call: TRBV7-2

cdr3_aa: ARSPPRAGANVLT
j_call: TRBJ2-6
v_call: TRBV18

cdr3_aa: ASSAVDRGWTEAF
j_call: TRBJ1-1
v_call: TRBV9

cdr3_aa: ASSYSVRINYEQY
j_call: TRBJ2-7
v_call: TRBV6-6

cdr3_aa: ASSPRPGGTEAF
j_call: TRBJ1-1
v_call: TRBV3-1

cdr3_aa: ASRLTSGGQETQY
j_call: TRBJ2-5
v_call: TRBV19

cdr3_aa: ASSYLQRAQETQY
j_call: TRBJ2-5
v_call: TRBV6-6

cdr3_aa: ASSSDRGREKLF
j_call: TRBJ1-4
v_call: TRBV18

cdr3_aa: ASSQEGPVNEQF
j_call: TRBJ2-1
v_call: TRBV4-3

cdr3_aa: ASSSQVAYYGYT
j_call: TRBJ1-2
v_call: TRBV12-3/TRBV12-4

cdr3_aa: ASSSHDSRTDTQY
j_call: TRBJ2-3
v_call: TRBV7-3

cdr3_aa: ASSFRLNPEAF
j_call: TRBJ1-1
v_call: TRBV12-3/TRBV12-4

cdr3_aa: ASSPRLDRGRVANYGYT
j_call: TRBJ1-2
v_call: TRBV5-8

cdr3_aa: ASSLDLNRGDTGELF
j_call: TRBJ2-2
v_call: TRBV11-1